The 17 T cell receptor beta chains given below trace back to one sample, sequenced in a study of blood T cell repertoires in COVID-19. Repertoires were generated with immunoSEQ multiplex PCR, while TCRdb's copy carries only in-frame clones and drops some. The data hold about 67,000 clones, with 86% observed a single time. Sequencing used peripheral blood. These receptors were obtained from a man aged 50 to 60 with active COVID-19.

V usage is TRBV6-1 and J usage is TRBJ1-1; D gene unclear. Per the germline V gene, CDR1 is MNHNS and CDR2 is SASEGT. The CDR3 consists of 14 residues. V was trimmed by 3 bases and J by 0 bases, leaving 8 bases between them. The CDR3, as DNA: TGTGCCAGCAGTGATCAGGCACTGAACACTGAAGCTTTCTTT. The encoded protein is CASSDQALNTEAFF.

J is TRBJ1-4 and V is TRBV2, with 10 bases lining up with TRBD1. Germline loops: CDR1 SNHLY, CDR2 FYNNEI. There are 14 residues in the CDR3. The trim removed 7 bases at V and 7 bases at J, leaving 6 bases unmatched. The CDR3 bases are TGTGCCAGCACCTTGACAGGGGGCCTTGAAAAACTGTTTTTT. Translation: CASTLTGGLEKLFF. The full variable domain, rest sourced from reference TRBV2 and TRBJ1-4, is EPEVTQTPSHQVTQMGQEVILRCVPISNHLYFYWYRQILGQKVEFLVSFYNNEISEKSEIFDDQFSVERPDGSNFTLKIRSTKLEDSAMYFCASTLTGGLEKLFFGSGTQLSVL.

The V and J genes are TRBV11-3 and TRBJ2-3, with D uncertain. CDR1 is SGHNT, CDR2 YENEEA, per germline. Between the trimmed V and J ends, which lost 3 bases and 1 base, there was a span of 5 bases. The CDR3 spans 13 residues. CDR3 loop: CASSLAGTDTQYF. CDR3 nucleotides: TGTGCCAGCAGCTTGGCGGGCACAGATACGCAGTATTTT.

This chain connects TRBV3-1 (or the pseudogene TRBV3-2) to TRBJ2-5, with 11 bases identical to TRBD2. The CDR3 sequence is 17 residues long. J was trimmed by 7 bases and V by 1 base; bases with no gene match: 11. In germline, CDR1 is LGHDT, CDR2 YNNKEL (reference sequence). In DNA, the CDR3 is TGTGCCAGCAGCCAAGTCGTAGCGGGGGGGCCTGTTTGGACCCAGTACTTC. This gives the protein CASSQVVAGGPVWTQYF.

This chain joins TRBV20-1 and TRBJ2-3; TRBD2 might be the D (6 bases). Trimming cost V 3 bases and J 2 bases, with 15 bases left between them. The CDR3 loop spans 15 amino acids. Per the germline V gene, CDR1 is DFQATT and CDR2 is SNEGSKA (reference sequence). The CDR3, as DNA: TGCAGTGCTAGTAACCCTCGGGGGACCACAGATACGCAGTATTTT. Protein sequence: CSASNPRGTTDTQYF.

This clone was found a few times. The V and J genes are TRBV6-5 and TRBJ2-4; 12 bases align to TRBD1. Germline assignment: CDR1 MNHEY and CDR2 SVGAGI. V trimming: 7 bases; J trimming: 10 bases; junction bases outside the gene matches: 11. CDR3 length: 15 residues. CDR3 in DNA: TGTGCCAGCACTTCAAACCGGGACAGGGGGCGAATTCAGTACTTC. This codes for CASTSNRDRGRIQYF.

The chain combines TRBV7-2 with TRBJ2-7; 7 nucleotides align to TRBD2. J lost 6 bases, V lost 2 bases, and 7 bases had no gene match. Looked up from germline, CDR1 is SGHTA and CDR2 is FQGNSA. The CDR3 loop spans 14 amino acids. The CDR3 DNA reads TGTGCCAGCAGCTTACTAGCGGATTCCGTCGAGCAGTACTTC. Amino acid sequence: CASSLLADSVEQYF.

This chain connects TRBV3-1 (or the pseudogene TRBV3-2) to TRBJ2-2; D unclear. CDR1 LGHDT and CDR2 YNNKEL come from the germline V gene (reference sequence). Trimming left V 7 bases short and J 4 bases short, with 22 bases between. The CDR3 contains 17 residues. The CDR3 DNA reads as TGTGCCAGCACCCTAAATAGACACTCCTTCATCACCGGGGAGCTGTTTTTT. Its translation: CASTLNRHSFITGELFF.

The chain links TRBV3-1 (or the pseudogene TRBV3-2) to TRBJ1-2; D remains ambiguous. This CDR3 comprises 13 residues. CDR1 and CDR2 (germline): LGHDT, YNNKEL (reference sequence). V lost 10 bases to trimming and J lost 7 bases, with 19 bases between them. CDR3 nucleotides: TGTGCCACCCAGAGAGGAAACGGCCCTGGCTACACCTTC. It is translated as CATQRGNGPGYTF.

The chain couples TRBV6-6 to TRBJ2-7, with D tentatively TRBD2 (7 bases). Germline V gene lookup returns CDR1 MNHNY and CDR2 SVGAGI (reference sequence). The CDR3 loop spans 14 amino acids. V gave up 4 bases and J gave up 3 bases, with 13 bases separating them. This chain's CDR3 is CASSSSRGLYEQYF. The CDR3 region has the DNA TGTGCCAGCAGTTCGTCGCGGGGGCTCTACGAGCAGTACTTC.

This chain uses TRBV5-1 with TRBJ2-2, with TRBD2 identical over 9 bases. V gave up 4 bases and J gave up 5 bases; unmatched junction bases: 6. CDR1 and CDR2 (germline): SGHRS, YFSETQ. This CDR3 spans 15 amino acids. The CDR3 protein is CASSTLAGETGELFF. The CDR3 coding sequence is TGCGCCAGCAGCACCTTAGCGGGGGAAACCGGGGAGCTGTTTTTT.

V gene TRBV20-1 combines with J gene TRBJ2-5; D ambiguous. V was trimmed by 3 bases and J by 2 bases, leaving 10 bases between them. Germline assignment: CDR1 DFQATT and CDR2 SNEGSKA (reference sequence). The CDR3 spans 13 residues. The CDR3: CSASLPSQETQYF. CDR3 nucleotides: TGCAGTGCTAGTCTCCCGTCTCAAGAGACCCAGTACTTC.

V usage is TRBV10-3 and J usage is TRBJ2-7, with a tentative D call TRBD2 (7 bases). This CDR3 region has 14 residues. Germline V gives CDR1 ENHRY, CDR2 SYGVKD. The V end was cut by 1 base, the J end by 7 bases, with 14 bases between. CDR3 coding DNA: TGTGCCATCAGTGAGTTGCGGGGGCGCGGGGAGCAGTACTTC. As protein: CAISELRGRGEQYF.

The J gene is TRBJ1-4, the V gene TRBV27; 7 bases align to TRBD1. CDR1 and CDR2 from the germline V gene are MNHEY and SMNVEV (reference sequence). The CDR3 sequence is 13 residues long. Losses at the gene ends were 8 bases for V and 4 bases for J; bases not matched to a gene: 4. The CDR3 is CASRDSYNEKLFF. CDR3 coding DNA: TGTGCCAGCCGGGACAGCTATAATGAAAAACTGTTTTTT.

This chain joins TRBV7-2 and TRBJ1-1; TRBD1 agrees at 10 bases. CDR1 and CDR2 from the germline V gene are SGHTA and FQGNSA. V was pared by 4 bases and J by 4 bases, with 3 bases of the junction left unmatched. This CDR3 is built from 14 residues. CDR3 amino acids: CASSYGQGGTEAFF. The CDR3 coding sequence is TGTGCCAGCAGCTATGGACAGGGGGGCACTGAAGCTTTCTTT. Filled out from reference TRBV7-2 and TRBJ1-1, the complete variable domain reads GAGVSQSPSNKVTEKGKDVELRCDPISGHTALYWYRQSLGQGLEFLIYFQGNSAPDKSGLPSDRFSAERTGGSVSTLTIQRTQQEDSAVYLCASSYGQGGTEAFFGQGTRLTVV.

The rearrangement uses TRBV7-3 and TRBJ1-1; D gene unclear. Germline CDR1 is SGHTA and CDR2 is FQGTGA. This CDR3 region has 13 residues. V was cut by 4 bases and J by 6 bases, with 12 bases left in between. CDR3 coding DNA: TGTGCCAGCAGCTCTACTATCGCCGCTGAAGCTTTCTTT. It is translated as CASSSTIAAEAFF.

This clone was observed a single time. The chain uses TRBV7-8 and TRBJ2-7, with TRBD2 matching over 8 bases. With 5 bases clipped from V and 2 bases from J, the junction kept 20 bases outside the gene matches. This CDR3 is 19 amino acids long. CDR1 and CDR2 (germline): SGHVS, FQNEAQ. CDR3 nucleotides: TGTGCCAGCAGCCAGAGGACTAGCAGGGAATACAAAGGGCCCTACGAGCAGTACTTC. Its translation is CASSQRTSREYKGPYEQYF.